This T cell receptor (beta chain) was observed in a study of blood T cell repertoires in COVID-19. Across the study: Sites in the United States, Italy and Spain provided acute and convalescent COVID-19 samples. The cDNA or gDNA used as material had been derived from T cells, B-cell-depleted T cells, or PBMCs.

Source study methods: Scientists estimated how many nucleated cells there were by amplifying reference gene primers. Data came from immunoSEQ multiplex PCR; TCRdb stores just in-frame clones and leaves some out. V and J calls and clone size come straight from that table; D and trimming were deduced from the DNA. The table includes around 100,000 clones, roughly 88% detected once. Sequenced sample: peripheral blood. The sequence came from a human donor in a cohort sampled during active COVID-19.

CDR3 nucleotides: TGTGCCAGCAGCGCCTGGGACAGGGGTACAGGAAACACCATATATTTT. Its protein is CASSAWDRGTGNTIYF. The chain joins TRBV7-9 to TRBJ1-3; 10 bases align to TRBD1. The germline CDR1 and CDR2 sequences are SEHNR and FQNEAQ (reference sequence). This CDR3 contains 16 residues. V gave up 5 bases and J gave up 4 bases; unmatched junction bases: 8.